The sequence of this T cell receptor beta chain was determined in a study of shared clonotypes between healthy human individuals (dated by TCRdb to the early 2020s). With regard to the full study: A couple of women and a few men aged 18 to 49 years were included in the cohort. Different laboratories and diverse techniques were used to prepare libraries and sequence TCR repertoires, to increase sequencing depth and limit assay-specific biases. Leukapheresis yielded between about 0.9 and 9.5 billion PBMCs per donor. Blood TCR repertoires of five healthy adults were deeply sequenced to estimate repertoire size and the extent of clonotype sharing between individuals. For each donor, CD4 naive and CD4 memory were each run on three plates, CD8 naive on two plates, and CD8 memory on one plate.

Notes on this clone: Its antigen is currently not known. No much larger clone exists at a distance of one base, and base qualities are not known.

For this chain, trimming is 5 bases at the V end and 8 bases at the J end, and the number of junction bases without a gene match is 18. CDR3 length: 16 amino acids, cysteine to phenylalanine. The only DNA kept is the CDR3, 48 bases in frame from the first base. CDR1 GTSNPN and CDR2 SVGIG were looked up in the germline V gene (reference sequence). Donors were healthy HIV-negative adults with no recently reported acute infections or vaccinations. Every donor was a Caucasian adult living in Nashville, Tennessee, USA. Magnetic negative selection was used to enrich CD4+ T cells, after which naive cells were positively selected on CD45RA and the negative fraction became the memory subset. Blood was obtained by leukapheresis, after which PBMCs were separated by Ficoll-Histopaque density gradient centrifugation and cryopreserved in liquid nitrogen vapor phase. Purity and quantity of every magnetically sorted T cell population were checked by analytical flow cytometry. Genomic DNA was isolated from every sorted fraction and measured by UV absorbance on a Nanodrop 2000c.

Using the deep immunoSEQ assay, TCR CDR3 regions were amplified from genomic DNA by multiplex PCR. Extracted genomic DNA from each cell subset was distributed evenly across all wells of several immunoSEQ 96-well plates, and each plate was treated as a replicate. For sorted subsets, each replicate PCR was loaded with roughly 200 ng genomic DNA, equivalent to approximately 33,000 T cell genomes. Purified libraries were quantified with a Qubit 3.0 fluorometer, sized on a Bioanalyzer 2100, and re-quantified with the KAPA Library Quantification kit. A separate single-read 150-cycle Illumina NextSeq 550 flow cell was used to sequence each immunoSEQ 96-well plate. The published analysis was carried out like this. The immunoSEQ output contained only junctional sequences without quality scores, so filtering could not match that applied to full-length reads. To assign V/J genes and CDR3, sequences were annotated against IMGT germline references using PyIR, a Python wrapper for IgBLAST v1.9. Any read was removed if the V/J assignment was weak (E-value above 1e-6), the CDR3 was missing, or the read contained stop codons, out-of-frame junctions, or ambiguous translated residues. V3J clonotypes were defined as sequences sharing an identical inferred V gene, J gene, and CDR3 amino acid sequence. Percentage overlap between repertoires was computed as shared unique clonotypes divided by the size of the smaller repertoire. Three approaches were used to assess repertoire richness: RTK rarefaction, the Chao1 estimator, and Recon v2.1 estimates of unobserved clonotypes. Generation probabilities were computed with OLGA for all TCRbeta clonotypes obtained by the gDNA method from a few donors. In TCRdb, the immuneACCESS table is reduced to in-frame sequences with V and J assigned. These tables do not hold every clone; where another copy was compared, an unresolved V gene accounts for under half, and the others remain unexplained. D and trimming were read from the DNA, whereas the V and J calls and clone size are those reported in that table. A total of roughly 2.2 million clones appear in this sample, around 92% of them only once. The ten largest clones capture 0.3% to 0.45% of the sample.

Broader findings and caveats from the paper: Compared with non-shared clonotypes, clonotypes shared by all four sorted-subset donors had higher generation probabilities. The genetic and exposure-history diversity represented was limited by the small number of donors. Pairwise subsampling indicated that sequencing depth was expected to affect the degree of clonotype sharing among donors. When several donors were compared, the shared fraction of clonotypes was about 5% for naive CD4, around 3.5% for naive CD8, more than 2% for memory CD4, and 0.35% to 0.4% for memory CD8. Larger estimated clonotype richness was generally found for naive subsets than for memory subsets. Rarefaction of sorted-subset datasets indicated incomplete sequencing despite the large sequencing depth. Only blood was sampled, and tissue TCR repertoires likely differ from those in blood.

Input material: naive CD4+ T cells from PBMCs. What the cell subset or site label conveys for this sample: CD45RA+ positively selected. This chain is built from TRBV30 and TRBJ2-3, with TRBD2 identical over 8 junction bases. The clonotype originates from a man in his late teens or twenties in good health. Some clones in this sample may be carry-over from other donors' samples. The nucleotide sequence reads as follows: TGTGCCTGGGAGGACGTCCCGGGACTAGTTAGTGGTACGCAGTATTTT. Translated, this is CAWEDVPGLVSGTQYF.